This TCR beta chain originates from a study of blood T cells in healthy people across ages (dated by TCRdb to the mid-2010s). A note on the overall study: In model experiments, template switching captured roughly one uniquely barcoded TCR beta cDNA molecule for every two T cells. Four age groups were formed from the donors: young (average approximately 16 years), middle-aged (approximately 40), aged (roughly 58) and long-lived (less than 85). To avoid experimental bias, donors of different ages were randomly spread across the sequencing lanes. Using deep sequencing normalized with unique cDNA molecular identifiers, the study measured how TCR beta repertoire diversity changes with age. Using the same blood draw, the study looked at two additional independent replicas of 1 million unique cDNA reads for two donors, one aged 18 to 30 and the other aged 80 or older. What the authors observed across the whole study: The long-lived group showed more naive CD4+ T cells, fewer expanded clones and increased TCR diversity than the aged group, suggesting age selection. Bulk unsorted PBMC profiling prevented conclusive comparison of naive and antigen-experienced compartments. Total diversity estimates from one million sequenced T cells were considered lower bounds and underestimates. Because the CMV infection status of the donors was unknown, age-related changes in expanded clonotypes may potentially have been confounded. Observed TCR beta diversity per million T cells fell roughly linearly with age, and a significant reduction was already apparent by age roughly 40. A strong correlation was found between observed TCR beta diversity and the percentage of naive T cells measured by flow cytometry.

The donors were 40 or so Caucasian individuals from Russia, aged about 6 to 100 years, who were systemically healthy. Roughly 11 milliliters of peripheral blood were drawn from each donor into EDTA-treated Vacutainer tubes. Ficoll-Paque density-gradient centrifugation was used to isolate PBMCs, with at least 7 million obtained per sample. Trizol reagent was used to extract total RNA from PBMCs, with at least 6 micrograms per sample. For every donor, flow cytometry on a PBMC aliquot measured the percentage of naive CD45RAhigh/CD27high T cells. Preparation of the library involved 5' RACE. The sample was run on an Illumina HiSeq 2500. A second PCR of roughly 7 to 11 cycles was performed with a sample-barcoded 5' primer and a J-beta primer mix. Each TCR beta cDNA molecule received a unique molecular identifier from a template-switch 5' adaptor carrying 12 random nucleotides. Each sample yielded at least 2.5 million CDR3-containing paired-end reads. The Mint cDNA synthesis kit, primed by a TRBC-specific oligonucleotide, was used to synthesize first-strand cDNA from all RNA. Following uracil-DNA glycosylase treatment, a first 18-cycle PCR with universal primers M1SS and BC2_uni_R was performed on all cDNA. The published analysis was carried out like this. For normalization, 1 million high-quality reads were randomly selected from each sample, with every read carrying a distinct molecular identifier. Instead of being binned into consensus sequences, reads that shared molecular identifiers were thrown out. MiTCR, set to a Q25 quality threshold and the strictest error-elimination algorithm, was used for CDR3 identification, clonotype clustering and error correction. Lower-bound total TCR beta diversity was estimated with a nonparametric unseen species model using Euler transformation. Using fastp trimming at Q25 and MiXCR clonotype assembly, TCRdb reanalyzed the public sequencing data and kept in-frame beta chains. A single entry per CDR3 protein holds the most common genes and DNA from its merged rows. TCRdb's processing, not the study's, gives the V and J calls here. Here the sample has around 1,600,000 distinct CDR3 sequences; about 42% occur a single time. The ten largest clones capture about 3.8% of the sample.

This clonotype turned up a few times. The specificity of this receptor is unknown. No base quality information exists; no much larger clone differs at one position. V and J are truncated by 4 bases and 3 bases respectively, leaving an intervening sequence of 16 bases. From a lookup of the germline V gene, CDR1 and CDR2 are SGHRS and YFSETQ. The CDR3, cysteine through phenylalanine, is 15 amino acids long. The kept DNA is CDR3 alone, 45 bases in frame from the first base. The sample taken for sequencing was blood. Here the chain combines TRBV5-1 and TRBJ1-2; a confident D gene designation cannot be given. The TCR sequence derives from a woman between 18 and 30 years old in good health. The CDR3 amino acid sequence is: CASSTASGSYYGYTF. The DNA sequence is TGCGCCAGCAGCACCGCGTCGGGGAGTTACTATGGCTACACCTTC.